This is a list of T cell receptor beta chains from one sample in a study of T cells after yellow fever vaccination. MiXCR, run by TCRdb on the 5' RACE reads, gives a single entry per CDR3 protein. The sample carries under 200,000 distinct CDR3 sequences, 9.5% to 11% recorded once. Source: CD8+ T cells sorted from PBMCs, taken 15 days after the yellow fever booster vaccination. Source of these receptors: a man in his late teens or twenties who received the YFV17D yellow fever vaccine. Both conserved end residues are part of each CDR3. Each record gives: D gene, J gene, V gene, clone size, CDR3 protein, CDR3 DNA. D genes are given only for firm matches. Clone size is shown for a subset of rows, as once, few, many or a class of expanded clone.

D gene: TRBD1
J gene: TRBJ1-1
V gene: TRBV20-1
clone size: .
CDR3 protein: CSAGQGYTEAFF
CDR3 DNA: TGCAGTGCTGGACAGGGTTACACTGAAGCTTTCTTT

D gene: .
J gene: TRBJ2-7
V gene: TRBV27
clone size: .
CDR3 protein: CASSLAAGTEYEQYF
CDR3 DNA: TGTGCCAGCAGTTTAGCCGCCGGGACGGAATACGAGCAGTACTTC

D gene: TRBD2
J gene: TRBJ2-1
V gene: TRBV10-3
clone size: .
CDR3 protein: CAISETSGGPSVWFF
CDR3 DNA: TGTGCCATCAGTGAGACTAGCGGGGGGCCCAGCGTTTGGTTCTTC

D gene: TRBD2
J gene: TRBJ2-5
V gene: TRBV6-1
clone size: .
CDR3 protein: CACGFSGGETQYF
CDR3 DNA: TGTGCCTGCGGGTTTTCGGGGGGAGAGACCCAGTACTTC

D gene: .
J gene: TRBJ2-3
V gene: TRBV11-2
clone size: few
CDR3 protein: CASSYGRGRGPDTQYF
CDR3 DNA: TGTGCCAGCAGCTATGGCCGGGGCAGGGGACCAGATACGCAGTATTTT

D gene: .
J gene: TRBJ2-6
V gene: TRBV29-1
clone size: many
CDR3 protein: CSVLIRYSGANVLTF
CDR3 DNA: TGCAGCGTTTTGATACGGTACTCTGGGGCCAACGTCCTGACTTTC

D gene: .
J gene: TRBJ2-1
V gene: TRBV11-2
clone size: .
CDR3 protein: CASRRYGEQFF
CDR3 DNA: TGTGCCAGCAGACGCTACGGTGAGCAGTTCTTC

D gene: .
J gene: TRBJ1-4
V gene: TRBV7-8
clone size: few
CDR3 protein: CASSLDPGQRNEKLFF
CDR3 DNA: TGTGCCAGCAGCTTAGATCCGGGACAAAGAAATGAAAAACTGTTTTTT

D gene: .
J gene: TRBJ2-4
V gene: TRBV6-5
clone size: few
CDR3 protein: CASSYYSPTDIQYF
CDR3 DNA: TGTGCCAGCAGTTACTACAGTCCCACGGACATTCAGTACTTC

D gene: TRBD1
J gene: TRBJ1-6
V gene: TRBV6-5
clone size: many
CDR3 protein: CASSSRTGFMDSPLHF
CDR3 DNA: TGTGCCAGCAGCAGCCGGACAGGCTTTATGGATTCACCCCTCCACTTT

D gene: .
J gene: TRBJ1-1
V gene: TRBV12-3/TRBV12-4
clone size: few
CDR3 protein: CASSFRGPGAFF
CDR3 DNA: TGTGCCAGCAGCTTCAGGGGCCCGGGGGCTTTCTTT

D gene: TRBD2
J gene: TRBJ2-1
V gene: TRBV9
clone size: few
CDR3 protein: CASSGSGGASEQFF
CDR3 DNA: TGTGCCAGCAGCGGTAGCGGGGGGGCGAGTGAGCAGTTCTTC

D gene: .
J gene: TRBJ2-7
V gene: TRBV4-2
clone size: .
CDR3 protein: CASSLNRGEQYF
CDR3 DNA: TGTGCCAGCAGCCTAAATCGGGGGGAGCAGTACTTC

D gene: .
J gene: TRBJ2-1
V gene: TRBV7-9
clone size: once
CDR3 protein: CATLLGRNEQFF
CDR3 DNA: TGTGCCACCCTCCTCGGGAGAAATGAGCAGTTCTTC

D gene: .
J gene: TRBJ2-2
V gene: TRBV27
clone size: .
CDR3 protein: CASSPRTAANTGELFF
CDR3 DNA: TGTGCCAGCAGTCCGCGGACAGCCGCGAACACCGGGGAGCTGTTTTTT

D gene: .
J gene: TRBJ2-6
V gene: TRBV19
clone size: few
CDR3 protein: CASRFREAGANVLTF
CDR3 DNA: TGTGCCAGTAGATTCCGGGAAGCTGGGGCCAACGTCCTGACTTTC

D gene: .
J gene: TRBJ2-1
V gene: TRBV4-1
clone size: .
CDR3 protein: CASSQDPGIPNEQFF
CDR3 DNA: TGCGCCAGCAGCCAAGATCCCGGGATCCCCAATGAGCAGTTCTTC

D gene: TRBD1
J gene: TRBJ1-1
V gene: TRBV4-2
clone size: few
CDR3 protein: CASSQASGGKNTEAFF
CDR3 DNA: TGTGCCAGCAGCCAAGCCTCAGGGGGAAAGAACACTGAAGCTTTCTTT

D gene: .
J gene: TRBJ1-5
V gene: TRBV6-5
clone size: few
CDR3 protein: CASSLTDHQPQHF
CDR3 DNA: TGTGCCAGCAGCCTGACCGACCATCAGCCCCAGCATTTT

D gene: TRBD1
J gene: TRBJ2-7
V gene: TRBV7-2
clone size: many
CDR3 protein: CASSSRDRGGTYEQYF
CDR3 DNA: TGTGCCAGCAGCTCCCGGGACAGGGGTGGGACCTACGAGCAGTACTTC

D gene: .
J gene: TRBJ2-2
V gene: TRBV7-3
clone size: .
CDR3 protein: CASSHLQGTGELFF
CDR3 DNA: TGTGCCAGCAGTCACCTACAGGGTACCGGGGAGCTGTTTTTT

D gene: .
J gene: TRBJ1-1
V gene: TRBV5-5
clone size: .
CDR3 protein: CASSLSGGGTEAFF
CDR3 DNA: TGTGCCAGCAGCTTGAGCGGGGGCGGCACTGAAGCTTTCTTT

D gene: .
J gene: TRBJ1-6
V gene: TRBV5-1
clone size: few
CDR3 protein: CASSLGVGNSPLHF
CDR3 DNA: TGCGCCAGCAGCTTGGGGGTGGGTAATTCACCCCTCCACTTT

D gene: .
J gene: TRBJ1-6
V gene: TRBV27
clone size: few
CDR3 protein: CASSRRVGNSPLHF
CDR3 DNA: TGTGCCAGCAGTCGTCGGGTGGGTAATTCACCCCTCCACTTT

D gene: TRBD2
J gene: TRBJ2-1
V gene: TRBV7-9
clone size: few
CDR3 protein: CASSSRTSGGAPEQFF
CDR3 DNA: TGTGCCAGCAGCTCGAGGACTAGCGGGGGGGCCCCTGAGCAGTTCTTC

D gene: TRBD2
J gene: TRBJ2-3
V gene: TRBV6-2/TRBV6-3
clone size: many
CDR3 protein: CASSPTSGDGTDTQYF
CDR3 DNA: TGTGCCAGCAGCCCGACTAGCGGGGATGGGACAGATACGCAGTATTTT

D gene: TRBD1
J gene: TRBJ2-5
V gene: TRBV4-1
clone size: .
CDR3 protein: CASRDRHQETQYF
CDR3 DNA: TGCGCCAGCCGGGACAGGCACCAAGAGACCCAGTACTTC

D gene: .
J gene: TRBJ2-3
V gene: TRBV2
clone size: .
CDR3 protein: CASSSTEALDTQYF
CDR3 DNA: TGTGCCAGCAGTTCGACCGAGGCCCTAGATACGCAGTATTTT

D gene: .
J gene: TRBJ2-1
V gene: TRBV6-2/TRBV6-3
clone size: few
CDR3 protein: CASSYTSLAYNEQFF
CDR3 DNA: TGTGCCAGCAGTTATACTTCCCTGGCCTACAATGAGCAGTTCTTC

D gene: .
J gene: TRBJ2-1
V gene: TRBV5-1
clone size: many
CDR3 protein: CASSLERGDEQFF
CDR3 DNA: TGCGCCAGCAGCTTGGAAAGGGGGGATGAGCAGTTCTTC